This T cell receptor beta chain was recovered during a study of blood T cells in healthy people across ages. Overall study findings and caveats: Diversity figures derived from one million T cells were judged to underestimate the true value. Getting older went along with TCR beta diversity per million T cells dropping roughly linearly. Bulk PBMC profiling left naive and antigen-experienced comparisons inconclusive.

A J-beta primer mix and a sample-barcoded 5' primer were used in a second PCR of roughly 6 to 12 cycles. TCRdb recomputed calls from the 5' RACE reads with MiXCR, one row per CDR3 protein. The sample includes over a million distinct CDR3 sequences, roughly 40% seen only once; the top ten take 7.9%. V was pared by 6 bases and J by 4 bases, with 13 bases between. Germline loops: CDR1 MNHEY, CDR2 SVGEGT. There are 13 residues in the CDR3. This clonotype was seen once. Antigen specificity is unknown. The V call is TRBV6-2 or TRBV6-3, the J call TRBJ2-7; D may match TRBD1 or TRBD2 (5 bases each). The sequence was obtained from a young woman in good health. Material: blood. The CDR3 coding sequence is TGTGCCAGCAGCACGACCTGGGGGTACGAGCAGTACTTC. Translated, it gives CASSTTWGYEQYF.